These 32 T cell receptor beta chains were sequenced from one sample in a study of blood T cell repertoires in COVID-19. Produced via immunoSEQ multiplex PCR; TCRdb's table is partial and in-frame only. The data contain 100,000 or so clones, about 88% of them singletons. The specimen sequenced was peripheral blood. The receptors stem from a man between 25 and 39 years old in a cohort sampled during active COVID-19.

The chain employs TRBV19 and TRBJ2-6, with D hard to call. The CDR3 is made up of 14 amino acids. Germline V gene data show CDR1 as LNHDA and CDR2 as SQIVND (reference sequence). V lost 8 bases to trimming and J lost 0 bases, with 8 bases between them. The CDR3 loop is CASVEFSGANVLTF. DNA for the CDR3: TGTGCCAGTGTGGAGTTCTCTGGGGCCAACGTCCTGACTTTC.

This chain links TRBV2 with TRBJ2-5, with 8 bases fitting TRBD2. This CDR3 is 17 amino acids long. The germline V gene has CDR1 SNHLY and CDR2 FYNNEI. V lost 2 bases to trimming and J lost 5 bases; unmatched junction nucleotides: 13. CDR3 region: CASSEHGAGVRPETQYF. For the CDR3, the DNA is TGTGCCAGCAGTGAACATGGAGCGGGGGTACGGCCGGAGACCCAGTACTTC.

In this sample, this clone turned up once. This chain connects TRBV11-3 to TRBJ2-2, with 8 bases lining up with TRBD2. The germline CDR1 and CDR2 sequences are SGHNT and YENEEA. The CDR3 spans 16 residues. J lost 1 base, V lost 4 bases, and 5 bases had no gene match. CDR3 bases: TGTGCCAGCAGCTCGACTAGCGTCCAGAACACCGGGGAGCTGTTTTTT. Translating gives CASSSTSVQNTGELFF.

CDR3 nucleotides: TGTGCAAGTCGCTCTCTTGTGGCCCACACAGGGGGCGAGTGGGACAGCAATCAGCCCCAGCATTTT. This translates into CASRSLVAHTGGEWDSNQPQHF. The genes are TRBV12-2 and TRBJ1-5; the table calls TRBD1, which could not be checked here. TRBV12-2 is labeled a pseudogene. This CDR3 has 22 amino acids.

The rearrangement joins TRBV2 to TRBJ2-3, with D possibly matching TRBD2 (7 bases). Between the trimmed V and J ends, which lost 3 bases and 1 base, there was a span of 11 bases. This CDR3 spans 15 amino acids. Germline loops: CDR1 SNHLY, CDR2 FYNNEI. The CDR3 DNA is TGTGCCAGCAGTGAGGGGGCGGGGGGCACAGATACGCAGTATTTT. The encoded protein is CASSEGAGGTDTQYF.

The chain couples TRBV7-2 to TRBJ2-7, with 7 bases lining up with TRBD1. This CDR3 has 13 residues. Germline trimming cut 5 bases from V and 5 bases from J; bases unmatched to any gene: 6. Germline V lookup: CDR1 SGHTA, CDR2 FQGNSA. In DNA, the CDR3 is TGTGCCAGCAGCAAAGGGGGCCGAGACGAGCAGTACTTC. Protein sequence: CASSKGGRDEQYF.

The CDR3 reads CATRSGTGSYEQYF. CDR3 nucleotides: TGTGCCACCCGATCCGGGACAGGTTCCTACGAGCAGTACTTC. J is TRBJ2-7 and V is TRBV10-3; 8 bases map to TRBD1. The germline CDR1 and CDR2 sequences are ENHRY and SYGVKD. After removal of 10 bases from V and 1 base from J, the junction contained 9 bases not matched to a gene. The CDR3 is 14 residues long.

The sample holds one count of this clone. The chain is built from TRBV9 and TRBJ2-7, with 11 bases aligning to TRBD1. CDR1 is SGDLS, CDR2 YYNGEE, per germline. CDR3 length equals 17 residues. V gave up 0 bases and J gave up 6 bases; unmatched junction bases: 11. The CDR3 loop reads CASSVGGTGGPLGEQYF. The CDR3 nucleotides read TGTGCCAGCAGCGTAGGAGGGACAGGGGGACCCCTCGGCGAGCAGTACTTC.

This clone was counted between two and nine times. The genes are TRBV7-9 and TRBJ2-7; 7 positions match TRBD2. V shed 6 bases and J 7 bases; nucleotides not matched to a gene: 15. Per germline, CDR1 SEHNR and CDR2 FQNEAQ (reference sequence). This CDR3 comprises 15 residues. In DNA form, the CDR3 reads TGTGCCAGCAGTCGGGCTGAGGGAGGGTTTGGAGAGCAGTACTTC. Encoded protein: CASSRAEGGFGEQYF.

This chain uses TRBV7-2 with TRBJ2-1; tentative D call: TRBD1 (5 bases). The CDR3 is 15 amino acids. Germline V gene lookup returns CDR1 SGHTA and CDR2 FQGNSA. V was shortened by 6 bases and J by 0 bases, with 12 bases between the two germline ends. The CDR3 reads CASRGDRSSYNEQFF. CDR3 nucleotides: TGTGCCAGCAGAGGGGATAGGAGCTCCTACAATGAGCAGTTCTTC.

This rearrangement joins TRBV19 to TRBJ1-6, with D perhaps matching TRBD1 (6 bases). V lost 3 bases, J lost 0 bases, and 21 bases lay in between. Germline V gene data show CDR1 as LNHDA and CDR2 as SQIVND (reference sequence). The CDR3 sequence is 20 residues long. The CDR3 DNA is TGTGCCAGTAGTATTGGGAGGCTTCGGGGGGCGAGCTCCTATAATTCACCCCTCCACTTT. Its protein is CASSIGRLRGASSYNSPLHF.

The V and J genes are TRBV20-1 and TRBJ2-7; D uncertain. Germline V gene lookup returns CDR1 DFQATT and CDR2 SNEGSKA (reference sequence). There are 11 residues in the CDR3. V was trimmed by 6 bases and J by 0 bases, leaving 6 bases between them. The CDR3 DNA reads TGCAGTGCCATCAGCTCCTACGAGCAGTACTTC. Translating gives CSAISSYEQYF.

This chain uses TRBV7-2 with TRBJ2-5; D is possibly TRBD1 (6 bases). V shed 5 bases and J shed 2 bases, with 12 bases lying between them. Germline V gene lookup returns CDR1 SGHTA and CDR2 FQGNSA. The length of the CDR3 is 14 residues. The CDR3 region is CASSTTGIQETQYF. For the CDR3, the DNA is TGTGCCAGCAGCACTACAGGGATTCAAGAGACCCAGTACTTC.

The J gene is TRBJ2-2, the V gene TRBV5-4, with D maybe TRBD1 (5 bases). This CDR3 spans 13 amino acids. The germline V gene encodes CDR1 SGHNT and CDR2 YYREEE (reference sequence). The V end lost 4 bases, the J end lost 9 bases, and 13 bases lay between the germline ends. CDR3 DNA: TGTGCCAGCAGCCGGGCAGGGAACCGGGAGCTGTTTTTT. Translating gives CASSRAGNRELFF. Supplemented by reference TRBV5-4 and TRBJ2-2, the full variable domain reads ETGVTQSPTHLIKTRGQQVTLRCSSQSGHNTVSWYQQALGQGPQFIFQYYREEENGRGNFPPRFSGLQFPNYSSELNVNALELDDSALYLCASSRAGNRELFFGEGSRLTVL.

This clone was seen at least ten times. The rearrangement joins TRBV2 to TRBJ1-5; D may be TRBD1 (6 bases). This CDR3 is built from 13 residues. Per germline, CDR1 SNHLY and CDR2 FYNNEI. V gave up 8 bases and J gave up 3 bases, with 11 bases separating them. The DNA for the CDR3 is TGTGCCAGCGCCGGACAGCCCAATCAGCCCCAGCATTTT. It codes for CASAGQPNQPQHF.

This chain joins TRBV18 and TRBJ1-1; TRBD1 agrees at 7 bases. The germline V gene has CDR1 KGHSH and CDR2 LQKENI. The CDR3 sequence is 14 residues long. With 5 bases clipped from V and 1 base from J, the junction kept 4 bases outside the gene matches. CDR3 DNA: TGTGCCAGCTCAGCGGGACAGCAGAACACTGAAGCTTTCTTT. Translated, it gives CASSAGQQNTEAFF.

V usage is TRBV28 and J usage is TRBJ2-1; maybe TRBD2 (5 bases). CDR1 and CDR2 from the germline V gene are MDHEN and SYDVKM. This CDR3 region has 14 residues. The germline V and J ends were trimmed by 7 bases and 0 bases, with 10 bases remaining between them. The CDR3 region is CASTIRGSYNEQFF. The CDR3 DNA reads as TGTGCCAGCACAATTCGGGGCTCCTACAATGAGCAGTTCTTC.

CDR3 in amino acids: CASSHTFQGSVDTQYF. The CDR3 DNA reads TGTGCCAGCAGCCACACCTTCCAGGGTTCAGTGGATACGCAGTATTTT. The chain has TRBV28 and TRBJ2-3, with D possibly TRBD1 on 5 matching bases. Trimming pared 6 bases from V and 6 bases from J, leaving 22 bases between. Germline CDR1 reads MDHEN; CDR2 reads SYDVKM. The CDR3 consists of 16 residues.

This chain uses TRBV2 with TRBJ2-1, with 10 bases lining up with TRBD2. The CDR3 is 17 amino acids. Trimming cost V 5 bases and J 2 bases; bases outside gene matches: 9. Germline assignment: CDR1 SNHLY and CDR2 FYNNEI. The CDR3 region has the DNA TGTGCCAGCAGTACCGCTTTAGCGGGGGGCCCCTACAATGAGCAGTTCTTC. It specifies CASSTALAGGPYNEQFF.

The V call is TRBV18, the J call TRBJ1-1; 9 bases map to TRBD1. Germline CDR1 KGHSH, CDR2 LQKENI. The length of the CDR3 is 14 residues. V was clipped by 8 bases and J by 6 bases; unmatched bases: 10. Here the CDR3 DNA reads TGTGCCAGCCTAGGACAGGGGCGGTTCTCTGAAGCTTTCTTT. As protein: CASLGQGRFSEAFF.

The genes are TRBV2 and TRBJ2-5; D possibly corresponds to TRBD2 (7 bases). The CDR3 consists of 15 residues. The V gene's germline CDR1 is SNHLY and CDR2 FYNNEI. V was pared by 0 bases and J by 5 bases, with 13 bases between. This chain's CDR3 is CASSEARGGGETQYF. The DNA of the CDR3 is TGTGCCAGCAGTGAAGCGAGGGGGGGTGGTGAGACCCAGTACTTC.

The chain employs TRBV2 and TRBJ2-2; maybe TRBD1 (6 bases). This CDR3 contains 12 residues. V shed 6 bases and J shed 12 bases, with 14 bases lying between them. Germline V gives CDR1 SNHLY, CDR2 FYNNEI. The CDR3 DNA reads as TGTGCCAGCAGCCTAGGAGACAGGAAGCTGTTTTTT. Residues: CASSLGDRKLFF.

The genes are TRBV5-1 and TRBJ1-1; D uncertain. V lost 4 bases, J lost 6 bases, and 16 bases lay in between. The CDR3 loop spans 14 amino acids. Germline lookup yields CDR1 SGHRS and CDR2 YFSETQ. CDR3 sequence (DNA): TGCGCCAGCAGCCTGGGCGTTGCTGTCTCTGAAGCTTTCTTT. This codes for CASSLGVAVSEAFF.

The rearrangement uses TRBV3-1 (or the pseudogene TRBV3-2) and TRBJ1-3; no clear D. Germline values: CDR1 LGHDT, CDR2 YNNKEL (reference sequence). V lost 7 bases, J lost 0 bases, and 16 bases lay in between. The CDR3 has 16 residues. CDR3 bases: TGTGCCAGCACCTCATTCTGGCGGGGCTCTGGAAACACCATATATTTT. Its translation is CASTSFWRGSGNTIYF.

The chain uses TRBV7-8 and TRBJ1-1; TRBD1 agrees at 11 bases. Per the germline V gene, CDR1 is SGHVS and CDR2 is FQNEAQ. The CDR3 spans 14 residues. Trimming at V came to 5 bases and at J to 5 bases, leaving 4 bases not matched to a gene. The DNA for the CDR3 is TGTGCCAGCAGCCCTCGGGACAGGGGGACTGAAGCTTTCTTT. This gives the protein CASSPRDRGTEAFF.

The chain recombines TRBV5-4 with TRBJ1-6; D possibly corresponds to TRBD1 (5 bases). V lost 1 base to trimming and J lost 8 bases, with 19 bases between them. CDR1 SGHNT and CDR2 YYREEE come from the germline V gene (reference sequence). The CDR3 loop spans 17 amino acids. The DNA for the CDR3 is TGTGCCAGCAGCTTGTCGCGGGGTGCAGGGAGTGATTCACCCCTCCACTTT. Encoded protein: CASSLSRGAGSDSPLHF.

In nucleotides, the CDR3 is TGTGCCAGCCGAAGGGGATATGGAAATTCACCCCTCCACTTT. Its translation: CASRRGYGNSPLHF. This rearrangement joins TRBV6-5 to TRBJ1-6; D perhaps matches TRBD1 (5 bases). V lost 8 bases to trimming and J lost 7 bases, with 15 bases between them. The CDR3 consists of 14 residues. CDR1 and CDR2 from the germline V gene are MNHEY and SVGAGI.

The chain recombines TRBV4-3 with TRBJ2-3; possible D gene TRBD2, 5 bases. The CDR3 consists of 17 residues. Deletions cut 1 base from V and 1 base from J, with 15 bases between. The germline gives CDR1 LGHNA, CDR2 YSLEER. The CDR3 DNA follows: TGCGCCAGCAGCCAAGGGCCCTTCGCCGGGGGCACAGATACGCAGTATTTT. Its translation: CASSQGPFAGGTDTQYF.

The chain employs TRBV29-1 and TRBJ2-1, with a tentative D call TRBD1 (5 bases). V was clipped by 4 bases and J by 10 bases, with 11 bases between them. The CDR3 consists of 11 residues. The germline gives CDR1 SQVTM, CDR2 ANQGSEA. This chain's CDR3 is CSVVWGREQFF. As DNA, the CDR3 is TGCAGCGTTGTATGGGGCAGGGAGCAGTTCTTC.

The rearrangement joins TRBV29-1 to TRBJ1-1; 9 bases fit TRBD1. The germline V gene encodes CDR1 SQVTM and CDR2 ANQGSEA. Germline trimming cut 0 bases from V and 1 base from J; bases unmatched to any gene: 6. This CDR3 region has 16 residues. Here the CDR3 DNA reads TGCAGCGTTGAAGAACAGGGGGCTGTTTGGAACACTGAAGCTTTCTTT. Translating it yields CSVEEQGAVWNTEAFF. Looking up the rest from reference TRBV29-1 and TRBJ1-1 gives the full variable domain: SAVISQKPSRDICQRGTSLTIQCQVDSQVTMMFWYRQQPGQSLTLIATANQGSEATYESGFVIDKFPISRPNLTFSTLTVSNMSPEDSSIYLCSVEEQGAVWNTEAFFGQGTRLTVV.

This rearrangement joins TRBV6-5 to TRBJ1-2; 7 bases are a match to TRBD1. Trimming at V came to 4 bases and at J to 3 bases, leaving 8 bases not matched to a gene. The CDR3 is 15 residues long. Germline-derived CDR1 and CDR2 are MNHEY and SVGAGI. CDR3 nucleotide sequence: TGTGCCAGCAGTTTCCTAGGGGGCGCCCACTATGGCTACACCTTC. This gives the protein CASSFLGGAHYGYTF.

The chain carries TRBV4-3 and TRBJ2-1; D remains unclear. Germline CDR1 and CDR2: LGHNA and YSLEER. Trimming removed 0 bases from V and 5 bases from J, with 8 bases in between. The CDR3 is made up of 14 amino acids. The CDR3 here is CASSQELVNNEQFF. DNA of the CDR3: TGCGCCAGCAGCCAAGAGCTAGTTAACAATGAGCAGTTCTTC.